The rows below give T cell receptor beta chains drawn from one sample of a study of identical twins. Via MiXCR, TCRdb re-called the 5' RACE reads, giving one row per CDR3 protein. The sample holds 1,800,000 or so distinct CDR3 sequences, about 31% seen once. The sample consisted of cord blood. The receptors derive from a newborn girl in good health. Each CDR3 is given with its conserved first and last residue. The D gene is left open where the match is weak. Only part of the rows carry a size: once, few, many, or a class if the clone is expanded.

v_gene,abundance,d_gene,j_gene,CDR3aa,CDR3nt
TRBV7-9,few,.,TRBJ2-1,CASSISPEQFF,TGTGCCAGCAGCATCAGCCCTGAGCAGTTCTTC
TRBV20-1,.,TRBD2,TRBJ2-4,CSARGPSGEKNIQYF,TGCAGTGCTAGAGGTCCTAGCGGGGAAAAAAACATTCAGTACTTC
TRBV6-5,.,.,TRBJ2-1,CAGSYSNSPLTANEQFF,TGTGCCGGCAGTTACTCGAATTCCCCACTCACAGCTAATGAGCAGTTCTTC
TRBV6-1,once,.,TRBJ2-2,CASSPGRSLYTVTGELFF,TGTGCCAGCAGTCCCGGACGGTCTCTATATACCGTAACCGGGGAGCTGTTTTTT
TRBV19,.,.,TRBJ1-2,CASSMSLFYGYTF,TGTGCCAGTAGTATGTCCCTATTCTATGGCTACACCTTC
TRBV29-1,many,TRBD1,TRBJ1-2,CSVSNRGGYTF,TGCAGCGTTTCGAACAGGGGCGGCTACACCTTC
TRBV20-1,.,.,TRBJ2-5,CSATTAMETQYF,TGCAGTGCAACGACAGCGATGGAGACCCAGTACTTC
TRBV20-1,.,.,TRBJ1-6,CSARDRRSSYNSPLHF,TGCAGTGCTAGAGATCGGCGGAGCTCCTATAATTCACCCCTCCACTTT
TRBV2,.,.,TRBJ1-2,CASRSLQGAYGYTF,TGTGCCAGCAGATCCCTCCAGGGTGCATATGGCTACACCTTC
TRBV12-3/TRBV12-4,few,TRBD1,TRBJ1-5,CASTVFTGAQPQHF,TGTGCCAGCACCGTCTTTACAGGGGCGCAGCCCCAGCATTTT
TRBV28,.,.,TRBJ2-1,CASSADPSSYNEQFF,TGTGCCAGCAGTGCGGACCCGAGCTCCTACAATGAGCAGTTCTTC
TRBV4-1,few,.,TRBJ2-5,CASSQTGLMKKETQYF,TGCGCCAGCAGCCAGACGGGACTCATGAAAAAAGAGACCCAGTACTTC
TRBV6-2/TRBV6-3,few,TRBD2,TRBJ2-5,CASSYSLAGGVETQYF,TGTGCCAGCAGTTACTCCCTAGCGGGAGGTGTAGAGACCCAGTACTTC
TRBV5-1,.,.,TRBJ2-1,CASSFSPGYNEQFF,TGCGCCAGCAGCTTCTCTCCAGGGTACAATGAGCAGTTCTTC
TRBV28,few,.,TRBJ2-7,CASSFPFGTASYEQYF,TGTGCCAGCAGTTTTCCCTTTGGGACGGCTTCCTACGAGCAGTACTTC
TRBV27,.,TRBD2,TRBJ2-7,CASSSGTSFHEQYF,TGTGCCAGCAGCTCCGGGACTAGCTTCCACGAGCAGTACTTC
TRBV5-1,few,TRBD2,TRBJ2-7,CASSSPGLAGKSSYEQYF,TGCGCCAGCAGCTCCCCGGGACTAGCGGGGAAATCCTCCTACGAGCAGTACTTC
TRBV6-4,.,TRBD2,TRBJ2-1,CASSEGVAGDEQFF,TGTGCCAGCAGTGAAGGAGTAGCGGGCGATGAGCAGTTCTTC
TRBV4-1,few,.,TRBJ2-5,CASSLGRTLQETQYF,TGCGCCAGCAGCCTAGGACGGACCCTTCAAGAGACCCAGTACTTC
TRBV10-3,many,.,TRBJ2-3,CAISGGTVPDTQYF,TGTGCCATCAGTGGCGGGACAGTGCCAGATACGCAGTATTTT
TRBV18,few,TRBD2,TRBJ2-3,CASSLQGLAVTDTQYF,TGTGCCAGCTCCCTTCAGGGACTAGCGGTCACAGATACGCAGTATTTT
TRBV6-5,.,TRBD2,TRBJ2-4,CASSRKREWSYGQYF,TGTGCCAGCAGCCGTAAGCGGGAGTGGTCCTACGGGCAGTACTTC
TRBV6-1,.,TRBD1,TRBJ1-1,CASTRSGTVLGRAFF,TGTGCCAGCACTCGATCCGGGACAGTTTTGGGTAGAGCTTTCTTT
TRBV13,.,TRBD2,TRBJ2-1,CASSLDRLAGRNEQFF,TGTGCCAGCAGCTTAGACAGACTAGCGGGCCGCAATGAGCAGTTCTTC
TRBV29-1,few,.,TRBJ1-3,CSARMDGTSGNTIYF,TGCAGCGCCCGAATGGACGGAACCTCTGGAAACACCATATATTTT
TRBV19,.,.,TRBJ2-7,CTSSGPYEQYF,TGTACCAGTAGTGGACCCTACGAGCAGTACTTC
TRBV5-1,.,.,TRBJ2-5,CASSLSPGSYERYF,TGCGCCAGCAGCTTGAGTCCAGGGAGCTACGAGCGGTACTTC
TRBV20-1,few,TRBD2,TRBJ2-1,CSATLAGGNYNEQFF,TGCAGTGCCACACTAGCGGGAGGGAACTACAATGAGCAGTTCTTC
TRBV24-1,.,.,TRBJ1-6,CATSDPDRTSPLHF,TGTGCCACCAGTGATCCGGACAGAACTTCACCCCTCCACTTT
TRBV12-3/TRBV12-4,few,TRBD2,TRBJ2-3,CASRRLAGDPSTDTQYF,TGTGCCAGCAGGAGGCTAGCGGGAGATCCAAGCACAGATACGCAGTATTTT
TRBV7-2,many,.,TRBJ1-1,CASSLVDGGTEAFF,TGTGCCAGCAGCTTAGTCGACGGGGGGACTGAAGCTTTCTTT
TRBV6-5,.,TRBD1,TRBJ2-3,CASSSHPDRGADTQYF,TGTGCCAGCAGTTCCCACCCGGACAGGGGGGCAGATACGCAGTATTTT
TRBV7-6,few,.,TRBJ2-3,CASSLAVRADTQYF,TGTGCCAGCAGCTTAGCTGTCAGGGCAGATACGCAGTATTTT
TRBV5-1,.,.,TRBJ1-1,CASSLVAGTKNTEAFF,TGCGCCAGCAGCTTGGTGGCAGGGACGAAGAACACTGAAGCTTTCTTT
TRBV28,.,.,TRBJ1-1,CASKAVKAFF,TGTGCCAGCAAGGCAGTAAAAGCTTTCTTT
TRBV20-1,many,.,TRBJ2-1,CSARETSSYNEQFF,TGCAGTGCTAGAGAGACTAGCTCCTACAATGAGCAGTTCTTC
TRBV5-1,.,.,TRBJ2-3,CASSLGTEGDTQYF,TGCGCCAGCAGCTTGGGGACAGAAGGAGATACGCAGTATTTT
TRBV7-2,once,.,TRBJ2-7,CASSLDSEGLQYF,TGTGCCAGCAGCTTAGATTCGGAGGGCCTCCAGTACTTC
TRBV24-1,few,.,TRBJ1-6,CATSDLQGNSPLHF,TGTGCCACCAGTGATTTACAGGGTAATTCACCCCTCCACTTT
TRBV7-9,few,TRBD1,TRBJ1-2,CASSPLGGTGLFSDYGYTF,TGTGCCAGCAGCCCTTTAGGTGGGACAGGGTTATTTTCTGACTATGGCTACACCTTC
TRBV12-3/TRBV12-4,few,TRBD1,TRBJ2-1,CASSLEDRGRQFF,TGTGCCAGCAGTTTAGAGGACAGGGGTCGGCAGTTCTTC
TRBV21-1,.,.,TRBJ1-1,CASSKGKVGGQGLSMMNTEAFF,TGTGCCAGCAGCAAAGGGAAGGTTGGGGGACAGGGGCTCTCTATGATGAACACTGAAGCTTTCTTT
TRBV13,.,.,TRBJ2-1,CASTRGASVHEQFF,TGTGCCAGCACTAGGGGGGCCTCTGTACATGAGCAGTTCTTC
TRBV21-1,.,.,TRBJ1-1,CASSKGPGRKNTEAFF,TGTGCCAGCAGCAAAGGGCCTGGACGAAAGAACACTGAAGCTTTCTTT
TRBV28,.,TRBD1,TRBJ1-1,CASSLWYSGGRDTEAFF,TGTGCCAGCAGTTTATGGTATTCAGGGGGCCGGGACACTGAAGCTTTCTTT
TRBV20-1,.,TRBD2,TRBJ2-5,CSARDSGGLLTAHQETQYF,TGCAGTGCTAGAGATTCGGGAGGTCTGCTCACGGCGCATCAAGAGACCCAGTACTTC
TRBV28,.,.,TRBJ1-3,CASSSNHWGSAGNTIYF,TGTGCCAGCAGTTCGAATCATTGGGGTTCCGCTGGAAACACCATATATTTT